This T cell receptor beta chain was retrieved from a study of OX40 agonist ivuxolimab in advanced cancers. Study context: In three patients, partial responses were observed, one with hepatocellular carcinoma and two with cutaneous melanoma.

Notes on the study in general: Expanded peripheral T cell antigen specificity was not determined.

This CDR3 spans 15 amino acids. Germline V CDR1 and CDR2: MNHEY, SMNVEV (reference sequence). Trimming left V 5 bases short and J 4 bases short, with 14 bases between. In regard to this clone: What it recognizes is unknown.

The method was immunoSEQ multiplex PCR; TCRdb's version includes in-frame clones alone and lacks a portion of them. The sample lists fewer than 12,000 clones; about 73% were seen once. If patients had autoimmune disease history or systemic immunosuppression, they were excluded. The chain is built from TRBV27 and TRBJ2-2; maybe TRBD1 (6 bases). This sequence originates from an adult with an advanced solid tumor such as melanoma, head and neck, liver or kidney cancer. Sequencing was performed on CD4+ or CD8+ T cells sorted from blood, taken in a trial of the OX40 agonist ivuxolimab. The CDR3 here is CASSITDSRTGELFF. CDR3 DNA: TGTGCCAGCAGTATAACGGACAGCCGCACCGGGGAGCTGTTTTTT.